Below, 17 T cell receptor beta chains from the same sample are listed, as sequenced in a study of breast tumors, draining lymph nodes, adjacent tissues. MiXCR was run by TCRdb on the multiplex PCR reads, yielding one entry per CDR3 protein. The sample has around 290,000 distinct CDR3 sequences; about 30% are singletons. Breast cancer patients provided tissue from their axillary draining lymph nodes. Sequenced sample: axillary lymph node tissue. Every receptor here comes from a female donor with breast cancer. Some clones in this sample may be carry-over from other donors' samples.

This clonotype was observed once. A clone one base away is much larger, so this may be a read error. The rearrangement joins TRBV4-2 to TRBJ1-2, with 11 nucleotides matching TRBD1. Germline V gene data show CDR1 as LGHNA and CDR2 as YNFKEQ. The CDR3 has 16 residues. The CDR3 DNA reads as TGTGCCAGCAGCCAAGCGGGACAGGGGGGATACTATGGCGACACCTTC. It translates to CASSQAGQGGYYGDTF.

CDR3 in amino acids: CASSLQGRRTDTQYF. The CDR3 DNA reads as TGTGCCAGCAGCTTACAGGGAAGGAGGACAGATACGCAGTATTTT. The chain recombines TRBV7-2 with TRBJ2-3; D is tentatively TRBD1 or TRBD2 (5 bases each). V lost 2 bases and J lost 3, with 12 bases in between. Germline V gives CDR1 SGHTA, CDR2 FQGNSA. The CDR3 has 15 amino acids.

This clonotype was counted many times. DNA of the CDR3: TGCGCCAGCAGCCAAGAAATCGGAACGGACCTACAAGAGACCCAGTACTTC. As protein: CASSQEIGTDLQETQYF. This chain links TRBV4-3 with TRBJ2-5; D unclear. From germline, CDR1 is LGHNA and CDR2 YSLEER. The ends were cut back, 0 bases at V and 2 bases at J, with 16 bases in the middle. The CDR3 runs to 17 residues.

In its sample, this clonotype was seen many times. The chain couples TRBV4-2 to TRBJ2-7; a possible D gene is TRBD2 (5 bases). V gave up 0 bases and J gave up 5 bases, with 17 bases separating them. Germline V gene data show CDR1 as LGHNA and CDR2 as YNFKEQ. The CDR3 is 16 amino acids. CDR3: CASSQEVVGSRDEQYF. The CDR3 DNA sequence: TGTGCCAGCAGCCAAGAGGTGGTTGGGAGTCGCGACGAGCAGTACTTC.

There are many counts of this clonotype. V is TRBV24-1 and J is TRBJ2-1; TRBD1 matches 9 bases. The germline V gene encodes CDR1 KGHDR and CDR2 SFDVKD. This CDR3 comprises 16 residues. Unmatched junction bases numbered 9, after V lost 4 bases and J lost 6 bases. CDR3 in DNA: TGTGCCACCAGTGACTCCGGGACAGGGAAGAGCAATGAGCAGTTCTTC. It codes for CATSDSGTGKSNEQFF.

This clonotype came up once. This clone may be a read error of a much larger clone one base away. The chain uses TRBV5-1 and TRBJ2-5, with a tentative D call TRBD2 (6 bases). The CDR3 covers 14 residues. Germline V gene data show CDR1 as SGHRS and CDR2 as YFSETQ. The CDR3 is CASGLWTKRETQYF. The CDR3 region has the DNA TGCGCCAGCGGCTTGTGGACTAAACGTGAGACCCAGTACTTC.

This clonotype appeared many times. J is TRBJ2-7 and V is TRBV5-1, with TRBD2 matching 12 bases. CDR1 and CDR2 from the germline V gene are SGHRS and YFSETQ. The CDR3 loop spans 15 amino acids. The ends lost 3 bases at V and 7 bases at J; junction bases unmatched: 8. CDR3 coding DNA: TGCGCCAGCAGCTCTATGACTAGCGGGAGTGGGGAGCAGTACTTC. Translated, it gives CASSSMTSGSGEQYF.

The genes are TRBV6-2 or TRBV6-3 and TRBJ2-2; 7 bases map to TRBD2. Germline assignment: CDR1 MNHEY and CDR2 SVGEGT. J lost 0 bases, V lost 3 bases, and 4 bases had no gene match. The CDR3 totals 16 residues. The CDR3 sequence is CASSYDGLANTGELFF. The CDR3 DNA is TGTGCCAGCAGTTATGATGGACTAGCGAACACCGGGGAGCTGTTTTTT.

Details on this clonotype: A much more abundant neighbour one base away suggests this may be a read error. The chain is built from TRBV7-2 and TRBJ2-3; D gene unclear. The end of the DNA fits TRBJ1-5 better, so the J call may be wrong. This CDR3 is built from 14 residues. In germline, CDR1 is SGHTA, CDR2 FQGNSA. CDR3 DNA sequence: TGTGCCAGCAGCTTAGGAGGTGGAGCAGATACGCAGCATTTT. Amino acid sequence: CASSLGGGADTQHF.

Turning to this clonotype: A much larger clonotype is one base distant, so this may be a read error. The CDR3 bases are TGCAGTGCTAGCAAATTGGAGGGCGGCTCCACCTTC. Its protein product is CSASKLEGGSTF. The chain recombines TRBV20-1 with TRBJ1-2; D gene ambiguous. Germline V gene lookup returns CDR1 DFQATT and CDR2 SNEGSKA (reference sequence). The CDR3 is made up of 12 amino acids.

This clonotype was observed many times. The chain combines TRBV24-1 with TRBJ2-3; 9 nucleotides match TRBD1. Germline CDR1 KGHDR, CDR2 SFDVKD. V shed 7 bases, J shed 4 bases, and the junction held 11 bases outside the gene matches. The CDR3 runs to 16 residues. The CDR3 sequence: CATRDLQGALSDTQYF. The CDR3 bases are TGTGCCACCAGAGACCTACAGGGGGCGCTTTCAGATACGCAGTATTTT.

This clonotype was seen repeatedly, ten times or more. This chain uses TRBV24-1 with TRBJ2-1, with D unclear. Trimming removed 2 bases from V and 5 bases from J, with 21 bases in between. Germline-derived CDR1 and CDR2 are KGHDR and SFDVKD. The CDR3 runs to 18 residues. For the CDR3, the DNA is TGTGCCACCAGTGATTCTGGCAGAAGGGTTCCAGCGAACAATGAGCAGTTCTTC. It specifies CATSDSGRRVPANNEQFF.

As concerns this clonotype: Given a much more abundant clone one base away, this may be a read error. The V and J genes are TRBV20-1 and TRBJ2-1; unclear D gene. CDR3 size: 14 residues. The germline CDR1 and CDR2 sequences are DFQATT and SNEGSKA (reference sequence). CDR3 sequence reads: CSASDGSSYTEQFF. The CDR3 DNA reads as TGCAGTGCTAGTGACGGTTCCTCCTACACTGAGCAGTTCTTC.

This clonotype came up many times. V is TRBV29-1 and J is TRBJ2-5, with D possibly matching TRBD2 (6 bases). The germline CDR1 and CDR2 sequences are SQVTM and ANQGSEA. V lost 6 bases, J lost 2 bases, and 13 bases lay in between. The CDR3 has 13 amino acids. The DNA for the CDR3 is TGCAGCGTCCCGGGACTCCCTCAAGAGACCCAGTACTTC. Encoded protein: CSVPGLPQETQYF.

This clonotype was recorded a few times. The rearrangement links TRBV6-4 to TRBJ2-7, with TRBD2 matching 7 bases. Germline V gene lookup returns CDR1 MRHNA and CDR2 SNTAGT. CDR3 size: 15 residues. Trimming took 6 bases from V and 3 from J; bases not matched to a gene: 11. CDR3 region: CASSDRDYLVYEQYF. The CDR3 nucleotides read TGTGCCAGCAGCGACCGGGACTACCTCGTCTACGAGCAGTACTTC.

CDR3 amino acids: CASSGIAGEAGTQYF. The DNA of the CDR3 is TGTGCCAGCAGTGGAATAGCGGGGGAGGCGGGGACCCAGTACTTC. The chain is built from TRBV2 and TRBJ2-5, with TRBD2 matching 9 bases. The V segment lost 4 bases and the J segment 7 bases; nucleotides outside the gene matches: 10. The length of the CDR3 is 15 residues. The V gene's germline CDR1 is SNHLY and CDR2 FYNNEI.

This clonotype was counted many times. The rearrangement joins TRBV29-1 to TRBJ2-3; 9 bases map to TRBD1. The CDR3 runs 13 residues. Germline CDR1 SQVTM, CDR2 ANQGSEA. V was pared by 3 bases and J by 6 bases, with 4 bases of the junction left unmatched. The CDR3 region has the DNA TGCAGCGTTGAGGACAGGGGATCGGATACGCAGTATTTT. It is translated as CSVEDRGSDTQYF.